Shown below are 20 T cell receptor beta chains from a single sample sequenced in a study of vaccination and CD4 T cells after COVID-19. The Oncomine TCR Beta short-read assay was applied to DNA of cultured CD4+ T cells. TCRdb called the PCR reads again in MiXCR, with one record for every CDR3 protein. This table has approximately 12,000 distinct CDR3 sequences, around 60% appearing once. Treatment reported: approximately nine-day PBMC culture with coronavirus spike peptide pools or control peptides (ViraFEST assay). Antigen specificity for these receptors is unknown. Sequencing was performed on CD4+ T cells from blood, cultured in vitro. The receptors shown here come from a human donor who had recovered from COVID-19.

The chain has TRBV11-3 and TRBJ1-1; D perhaps matches TRBD1 (5 bases). Germline CDR1 reads SGHNT; CDR2 reads YENEEA. The CDR3 totals 13 residues. The ends were cut back, 4 bases at V and 4 bases at J, with 10 bases in the middle. CDR3 region: CASSSGRLTEAFF. The CDR3 DNA is TGTGCCAGCAGCTCAGGGAGGCTCACTGAAGCTTTCTTT.

The V call is TRBV11-3, the J call TRBJ1-3; D unclear. The germline V gene has CDR1 SGHNT and CDR2 YENEEA. This CDR3 comprises 16 residues. Trimming shortened V by 4 bases and J by 0 bases, and 13 bases separated the two germline ends. CDR3 in amino acids: CASSSKRGFSGNTIYF. The DNA for the CDR3 is TGTGCCAGCAGCTCCAAACGGGGTTTCTCTGGAAACACCATATATTTT.

This rearrangement joins TRBV4-3 to TRBJ1-2; D might be TRBD1 (5 bases). Germline V gives CDR1 LGHNA, CDR2 YSLEER. V lost 0 bases, J lost 6 bases, and 20 bases lay in between. This CDR3 region has 17 residues. In DNA, the CDR3 is TGCGCCAGCAGCCAAGAATACGGGGGGTCACGTAGGCATGGCTACACCTTC. Translating it yields CASSQEYGGSRRHGYTF.

Only a few counts were recorded for this clonotype. CDR3 sequence: CASSTGRNSPLHF. The CDR3 DNA sequence: TGTGCCAGCAGCACGGGACGTAATTCACCCCTCCACTTT. The V gene is TRBV6-1, the J gene TRBJ1-6; D is perhaps TRBD1 (5 bases). There are 13 residues in the CDR3. Trimming pared 6 bases from V and 6 bases from J, leaving 9 bases between. The germline V gene has CDR1 MNHNS and CDR2 SASEGT.

The rearrangement uses TRBV11-3 and TRBJ1-3, with no clear D. Between the trimmed V and J ends, which lost 3 bases and 9 bases, there was a span of 9 bases. CDR1 and CDR2 (germline): SGHNT, YENEEA. The CDR3 consists of 12 residues. Here the CDR3 DNA reads TGTGCCAGCAGCTTGATACGGACCACCATATATTTT. This encodes CASSLIRTTIYF. Full variable domain (outside the CDR3, taken from reference TRBV11-3 and TRBJ1-3): EAGVVQSPRYKIIEKKQPVAFWCNPISGHNTLYWYLQNLGQGPELLIRYENEEAVDDSQLPKDRFSAERLKGVDSTLKIQPAELGDSAVYLCASSLIRTTIYFGEGSWLTVV.

The rearrangement links TRBV28 to TRBJ1-1; a possible D gene is TRBD1 (6 bases). The CDR3 sequence is 14 residues long. Germline-derived CDR1 and CDR2 are MDHEN and SYDVKM. The V end lost 3 bases, the J end lost 5 bases, and 13 bases lay between the germline ends. The CDR3 sequence: CASSLGGAWTEAFF. Written as DNA, the CDR3 is TGTGCCAGCAGTTTGGGGGGGGCCTGGACTGAAGCTTTCTTT. The full variable domain, with the rest looked up from reference TRBV28 and TRBJ1-1, is DVKVTQSSRYLVKRTGEKVFLECVQDMDHENMFWYRQDPGLGLRLIYFSYDVKMKEKGDIPEGYSVSREKKERFSLILESASTNQTSMYLCASSLGGAWTEAFFGQGTRLTVV.

This clonotype showed up just a few times. The chain recombines TRBV7-9 with TRBJ2-7; D gene uncertain. The CDR3 extends over 13 amino acids. Germline V CDR1 and CDR2: SEHNR, FQNEAQ (reference sequence). V shed 3 bases and J shed 3 bases, with 9 bases lying between them. The CDR3: CASSLPDGYEQYF. CDR3 nucleotide sequence: TGTGCCAGCAGCTTGCCGGATGGCTACGAGCAGTACTTC.

The chain joins TRBV20-1 to TRBJ2-5; 8 nucleotides match TRBD1. Germline CDR1 is DFQATT and CDR2 is SNEGSKA (reference sequence). The CDR3 loop spans 14 amino acids. Unmatched junction bases numbered 8, after V lost 6 bases and J lost 2 bases. The DNA for the CDR3 is TGCAGTGCCGCCCCGGGACAGGTACAAGAGACCCAGTACTTC. It specifies CSAAPGQVQETQYF.

The V and J genes are TRBV6-1 and TRBJ2-5; no definite D call. Germline CDR1 MNHNS, CDR2 SASEGT. The V end lost 1 base, the J end lost 5 bases, and 11 bases lay between the germline ends. The CDR3 covers 14 residues. Written as DNA, the CDR3 is TGTGCCAGCAGTGAAGTATGGGCCTCGGAGACCCAGTACTTC. As protein: CASSEVWASETQYF.

V usage is TRBV19 and J usage is TRBJ2-6; D possibly corresponds to TRBD1 (5 bases). Trimming pared 5 bases from V and 1 base from J, leaving 15 bases between. Germline V gene data show CDR1 as LNHDA and CDR2 as SQIVND (reference sequence). The CDR3 loop spans 17 amino acids. This CDR3 reads CASSYQRGQSGANVLTF. CDR3 DNA sequence: TGTGCCAGTAGTTATCAAAGGGGCCAGTCTGGGGCCAACGTCCTGACTTTC. Full variable domain (missing parts from reference TRBV19 and TRBJ2-6): DGGITQSPKYLFRKEGQNVTLSCEQNLNHDAMYWYRQDPGQGLRLIYYSQIVNDFQKGDIAEGYSVSREKKESFPLTVTSAQKNPTAFYLCASSYQRGQSGANVLTFGAGSRLTVL.

The chain is built from TRBV7-9 and TRBJ2-7, with TRBD1 as a possible D gene (6 bases). V lost 5 bases and J 2 bases, leaving 13 bases between the germline ends. The CDR3 covers 14 residues. Germline CDR1 is SEHNR and CDR2 is FQNEAQ (reference sequence). The CDR3 DNA reads as TGTGCCAGCAGCGCGTTAGGACAGCCCTACGAGCAGTACTTC. Translation: CASSALGQPYEQYF.

V gene TRBV29-1 combines with J gene TRBJ1-1, with D perhaps matching TRBD1 (6 bases). The CDR3 extends over 11 amino acids. Trimming pared 5 bases from V and 7 bases from J, leaving 11 bases between. The germline V gene encodes CDR1 SQVTM and CDR2 ANQGSEA. The CDR3 nucleotides are TGCAGCGTTAGTAGGACAGATGAAGCTTTCTTT. The encoded protein is CSVSRTDEAFF.

The J gene is TRBJ2-3, the V gene TRBV6-4; a possible D gene is TRBD1 (5 bases). The germline CDR1 and CDR2 sequences are MRHNA and SNTAGT. CDR3 length: 14 amino acids. V was pared by 0 bases and J by 1 base, with 5 bases between. The CDR3 coding sequence is TGTGCCAGCAGTGACTCAGGGGGCACAGATACGCAGTATTTT. Amino acids: CASSDSGGTDTQYF.

The J gene is TRBJ1-5, the V gene TRBV7-2; 10 bases agree with TRBD1. From germline, CDR1 is SGHTA and CDR2 FQGNSA. Trimming removed 5 bases from V and 7 bases from J; junction bases left unmatched: 5. CDR3 length: 14 residues. DNA of the CDR3: TGTGCCAGCAGCCGGGACAGGGGAGGGCAGCCCCAGCATTTT. It encodes CASSRDRGGQPQHF.

Worth noting for this clonotype: The CDR3 ends on some other residue instead of the conserved phenylalanine or tryptophan, so this is likely a read error. This chain uses TRBV20-1 with TRBJ2-1; 8 bases match TRBD1. In germline, CDR1 is DFQATT, CDR2 SNEGSKA (reference sequence). J was trimmed by 3 bases and V by 5 bases; bases with no gene match: 6. There are 14 residues in the CDR3. The CDR3 reads CSAGGQGGYNEQFS. DNA for the CDR3: TGCAGTGCTGGCGGACAGGGAGGCTACAATGAGCAGTTCTCC.

This clonotype occurred once. This CDR3 is CASSRRDRGNSPLHF. Written as DNA, the CDR3 is TGTGCCAGCAGCCGCCGGGACAGGGGTAATTCACCCCTCCACTTT. This chain links TRBV6-1 with TRBJ1-6, with 10 bases fitting TRBD1. The CDR3 has 15 amino acids. With V trimmed by 6 bases and J by 6 bases, 5 bases remained unmatched. Germline CDR1 MNHNS, CDR2 SASEGT.

This clonotype was observed a few times. This chain links TRBV30 with TRBJ1-2; 8 nucleotides line up with TRBD1. There are 14 residues in the CDR3. Germline assignment: CDR1 GTSNPN and CDR2 SVGIG (reference sequence). Trimming took 1 base from V and 7 from J; bases not matched to a gene: 8. The CDR3 sequence: CAWSANIGQGGYTF. The CDR3 DNA reads TGTGCCTGGAGTGCCAACATTGGACAGGGTGGCTACACCTTC.

The CDR3 here is CSAPGTGGYTF. DNA of the CDR3: TGCAGTGCCCCGGGGACAGGAGGCTACACCTTC. The chain carries TRBV20-1 and TRBJ1-2, with 8 bases identical to TRBD1. After removal of 6 bases from V and 8 bases from J, the junction contained 5 bases not matched to a gene. This CDR3 has 11 residues. The germline gives CDR1 DFQATT, CDR2 SNEGSKA (reference sequence).

V gene TRBV30 combines with J gene TRBJ1-2, with a weak D call TRBD1 (5 bases). Germline CDR1 and CDR2: GTSNPN and SVGIG (reference sequence). The CDR3 loop spans 13 amino acids. V lost 3 bases to trimming and J lost 7 bases, with 15 bases between them. The CDR3 DNA is TGTGCCTGGAGGGGGCCGGGGGGGTTTGGCTACACCTTC. It encodes CAWRGPGGFGYTF.

The V gene is TRBV20-1, the J gene TRBJ2-7; D is possibly TRBD1 (6 bases). CDR3 length: 15 residues. CDR1 is DFQATT and CDR2 is SNEGSKA in the germline V gene (reference sequence). The ends were cut back, 0 bases at V and 0 bases at J, with 12 bases in the middle. The CDR3 loop reads CSARDGGSFSYEQYF. DNA of the CDR3: TGCAGTGCTAGAGATGGGGGCAGCTTCTCCTACGAGCAGTACTTC.